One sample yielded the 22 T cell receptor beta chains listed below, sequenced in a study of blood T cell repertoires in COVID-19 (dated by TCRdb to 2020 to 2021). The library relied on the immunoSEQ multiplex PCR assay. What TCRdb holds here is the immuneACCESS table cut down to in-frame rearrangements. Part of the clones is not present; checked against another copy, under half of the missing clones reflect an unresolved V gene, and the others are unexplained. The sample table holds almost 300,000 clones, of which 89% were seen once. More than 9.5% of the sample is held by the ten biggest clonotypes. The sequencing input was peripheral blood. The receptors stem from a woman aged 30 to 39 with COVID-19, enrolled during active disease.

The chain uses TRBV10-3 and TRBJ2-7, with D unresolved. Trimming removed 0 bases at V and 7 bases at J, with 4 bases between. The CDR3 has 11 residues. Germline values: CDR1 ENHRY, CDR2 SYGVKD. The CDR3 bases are TGTGCCATCAGTGAGTCCAGGGAGCAGTACTTC. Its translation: CAISESREQYF.

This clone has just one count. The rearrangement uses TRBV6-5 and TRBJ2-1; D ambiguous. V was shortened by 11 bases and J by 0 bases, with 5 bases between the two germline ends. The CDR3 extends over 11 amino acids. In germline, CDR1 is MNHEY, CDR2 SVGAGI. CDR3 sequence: CAASSYNEQFF. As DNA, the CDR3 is TGTGCCGCGAGCTCCTACAATGAGCAGTTCTTC.

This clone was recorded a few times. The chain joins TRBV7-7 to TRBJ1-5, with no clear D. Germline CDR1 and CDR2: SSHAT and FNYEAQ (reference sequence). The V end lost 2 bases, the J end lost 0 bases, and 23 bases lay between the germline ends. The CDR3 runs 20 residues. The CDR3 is CASSLKTVGWALYSNQPQHF. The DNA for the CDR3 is TGTGCCAGCAGCTTAAAAACGGTGGGCTGGGCTCTTTATAGCAATCAGCCCCAGCATTTT.

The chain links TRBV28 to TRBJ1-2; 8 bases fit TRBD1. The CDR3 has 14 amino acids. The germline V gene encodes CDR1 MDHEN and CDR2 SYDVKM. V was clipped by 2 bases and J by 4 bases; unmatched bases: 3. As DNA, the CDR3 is TGTGCCAGCAGTTTACAGGGGGCGATCTATGGCTACACCTTC. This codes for CASSLQGAIYGYTF.

CDR3 sequence reads: CASRPGEGQPQHF. In nucleotides, the CDR3 is TGTGCCAGCAGACCAGGGGAAGGTCAGCCCCAGCATTTT. The chain combines TRBV7-2 with TRBJ1-5; possible D gene TRBD1, 6 bases. Germline loops: CDR1 SGHTA, CDR2 FQGNSA. The CDR3 consists of 13 residues. V dropped 6 bases and J dropped 6 bases, with 12 bases sitting between them. The variable domain in full, with the rest retrieved from reference TRBV7-2 and TRBJ1-5, is GAGVSQSPSNKVTEKGKDVELRCDPISGHTALYWYRQSLGQGLEFLIYFQGNSAPDKSGLPSDRFSAERTGGSVSTLTIQRTQQEDSAVYLCASRPGEGQPQHFGDGTRLSIL.

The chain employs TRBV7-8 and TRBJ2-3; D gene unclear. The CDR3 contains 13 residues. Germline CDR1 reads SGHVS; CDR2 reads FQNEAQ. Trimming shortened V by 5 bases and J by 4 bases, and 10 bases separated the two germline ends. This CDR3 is CASSPPLADTQYF. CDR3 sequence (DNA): TGTGCCAGCAGCCCCCCTCTTGCAGATACGCAGTATTTT. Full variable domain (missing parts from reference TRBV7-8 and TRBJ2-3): GAGVSQSPRYKVAKRGQDVALRCDPISGHVSLFWYQQALGQGPEFLTYFQNEAQLDKSGLPSDRFFAERPEGSVSTLKIQRTQQEDSAVYLCASSPPLADTQYFGPGTRLTVL.

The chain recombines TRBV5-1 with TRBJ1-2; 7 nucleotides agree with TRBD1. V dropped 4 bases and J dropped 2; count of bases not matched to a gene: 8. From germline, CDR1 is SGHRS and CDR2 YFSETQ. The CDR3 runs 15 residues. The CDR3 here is CASSPSQGGNYGYTF. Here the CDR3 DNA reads TGCGCCAGCAGCCCCAGCCAGGGGGGCAACTATGGCTACACCTTC.

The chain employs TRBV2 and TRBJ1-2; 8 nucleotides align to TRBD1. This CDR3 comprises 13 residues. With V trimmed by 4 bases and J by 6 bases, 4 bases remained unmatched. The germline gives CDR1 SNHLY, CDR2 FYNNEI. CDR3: CASSGTGINGYTF. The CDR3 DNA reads TGTGCCAGCAGTGGGACAGGGATTAATGGCTACACCTTC.

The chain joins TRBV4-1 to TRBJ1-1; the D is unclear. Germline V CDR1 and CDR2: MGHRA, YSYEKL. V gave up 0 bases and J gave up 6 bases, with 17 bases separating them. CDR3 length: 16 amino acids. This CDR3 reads CASSQDGHRNGPEAFF. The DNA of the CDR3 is TGCGCCAGCAGCCAAGACGGCCACAGAAATGGGCCTGAAGCTTTCTTT.

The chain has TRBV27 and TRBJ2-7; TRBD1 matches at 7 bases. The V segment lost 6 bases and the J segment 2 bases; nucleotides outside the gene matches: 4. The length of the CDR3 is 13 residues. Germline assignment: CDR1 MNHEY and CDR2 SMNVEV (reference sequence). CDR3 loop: CASSPDRAYEQYF. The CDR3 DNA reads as TGTGCCAGCAGCCCCGACAGGGCCTACGAGCAGTACTTC.

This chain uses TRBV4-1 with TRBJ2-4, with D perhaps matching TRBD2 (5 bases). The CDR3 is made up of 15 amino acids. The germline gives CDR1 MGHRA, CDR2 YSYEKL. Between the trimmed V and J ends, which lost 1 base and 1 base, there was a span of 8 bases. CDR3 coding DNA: TGCGCCAGCAGCCAAGCGGGAAGTGCCAAAAACATTCAGTACTTC. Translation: CASSQAGSAKNIQYF.

The CDR3 is CASSFDPGEQYF. In nucleotides, the CDR3 is TGCGCCAGCAGCTTTGACCCGGGCGAGCAGTACTTC. The chain recombines TRBV5-1 with TRBJ2-7; D is unresolved. Germline V lookup: CDR1 SGHRS, CDR2 YFSETQ. Trimming shortened V by 2 bases and J by 6 bases, and 9 bases separated the two germline ends. This CDR3 region has 12 residues. Full variable domain (missing parts from reference TRBV5-1 and TRBJ2-7): KAGVTQTPRYLIKTRGQQVTLSCSPISGHRSVSWYQQTPGQGLQFLFEYFSETQRNKGNFPGRFSGRQFSNSRSEMNVSTLELGDSALYLCASSFDPGEQYFGPGTRLTVT.

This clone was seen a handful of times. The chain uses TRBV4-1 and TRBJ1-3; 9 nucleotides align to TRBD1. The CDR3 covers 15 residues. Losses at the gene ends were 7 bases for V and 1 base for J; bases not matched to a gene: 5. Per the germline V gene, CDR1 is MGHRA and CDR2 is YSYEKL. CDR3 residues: CASMGQGRSGNTIYF. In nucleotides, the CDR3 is TGCGCCAGCATGGGACAGGGACGGTCTGGAAACACCATATATTTT.

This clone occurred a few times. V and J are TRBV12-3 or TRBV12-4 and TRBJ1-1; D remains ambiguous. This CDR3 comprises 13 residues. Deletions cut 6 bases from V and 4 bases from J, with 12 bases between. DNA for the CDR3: TGTGCCAGCAGCTCACTAGACCTCACTGAAGCTTTCTTT. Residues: CASSSLDLTEAFF.

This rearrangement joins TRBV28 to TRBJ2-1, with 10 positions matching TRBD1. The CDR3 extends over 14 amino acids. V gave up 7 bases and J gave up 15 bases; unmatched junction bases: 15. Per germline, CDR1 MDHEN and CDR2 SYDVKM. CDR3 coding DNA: TGTGCCAGCAACACGTACCGCCGGGACAGGGGTTCGTTCTTC. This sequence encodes CASNTYRRDRGSFF.

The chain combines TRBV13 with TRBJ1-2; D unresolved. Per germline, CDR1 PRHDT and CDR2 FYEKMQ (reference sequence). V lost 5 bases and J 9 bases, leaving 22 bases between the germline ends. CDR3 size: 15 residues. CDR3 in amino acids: CASSLRESIVLSYTF. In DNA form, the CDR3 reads TGTGCCAGCAGCCTCCGAGAATCTATTGTGCTGAGCTACACCTTC.

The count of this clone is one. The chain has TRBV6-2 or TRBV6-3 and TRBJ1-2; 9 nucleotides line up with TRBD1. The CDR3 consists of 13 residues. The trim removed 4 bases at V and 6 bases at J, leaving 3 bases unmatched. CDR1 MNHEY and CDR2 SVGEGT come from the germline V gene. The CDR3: CASSLDRGDGYTF. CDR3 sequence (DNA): TGTGCCAGCAGTTTGGACAGGGGTGATGGCTACACCTTC.

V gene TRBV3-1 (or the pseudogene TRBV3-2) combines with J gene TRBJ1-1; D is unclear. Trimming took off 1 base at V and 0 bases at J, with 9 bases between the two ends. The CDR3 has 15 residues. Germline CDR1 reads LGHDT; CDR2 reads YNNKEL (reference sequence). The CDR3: CASSQVSSMNTEAFF. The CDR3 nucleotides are TGTGCCAGCAGCCAAGTTAGTAGCATGAACACTGAAGCTTTCTTT.

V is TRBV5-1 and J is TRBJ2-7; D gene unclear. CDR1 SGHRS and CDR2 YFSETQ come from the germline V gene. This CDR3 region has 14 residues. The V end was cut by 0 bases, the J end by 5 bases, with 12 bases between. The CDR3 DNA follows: TGCGCCAGCAGCTTGGACCCCATGGCCAACGAGCAGTACTTC. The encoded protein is CASSLDPMANEQYF.

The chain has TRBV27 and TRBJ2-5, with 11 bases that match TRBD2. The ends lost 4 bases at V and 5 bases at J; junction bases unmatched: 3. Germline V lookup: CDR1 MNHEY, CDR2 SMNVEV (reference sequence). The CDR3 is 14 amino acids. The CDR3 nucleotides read TGTGCCAGCAGTTGGGCTAGCGGGGGGGAGACCCAGTACTTC. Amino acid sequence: CASSWASGGETQYF.

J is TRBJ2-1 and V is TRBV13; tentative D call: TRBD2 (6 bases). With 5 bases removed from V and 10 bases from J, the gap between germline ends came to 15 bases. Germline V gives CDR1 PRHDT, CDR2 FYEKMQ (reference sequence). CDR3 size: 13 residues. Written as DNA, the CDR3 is TGTGCCAGCAGCCCCTCGGGGGTTCCCGAGCAGTTCTTC. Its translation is CASSPSGVPEQFF.

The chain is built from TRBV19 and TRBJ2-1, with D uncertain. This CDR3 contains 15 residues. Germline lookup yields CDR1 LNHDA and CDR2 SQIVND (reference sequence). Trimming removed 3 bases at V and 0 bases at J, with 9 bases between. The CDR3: CASSIAGGSYNEQFF. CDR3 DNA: TGTGCCAGTAGTATTGCCGGTGGCTCCTACAATGAGCAGTTCTTC.